The 5 T cell receptor beta chains below come from one sample, sequenced in a study of blood T cells in healthy people across ages. With a J-beta primer mix and a sample-barcoded 5' primer, a second PCR ran about 7 to 11 cycles. TCRdb used MiXCR to reprocess the 5' RACE reads, holding one entry per CDR3 protein. The table lists under 950,000 distinct CDR3 sequences, 22% of them singletons. The specimen was blood. All receptors derive from a man aged 65 to 79 in good health.

The V and J genes are TRBV20-1 and TRBJ2-5; 10 bases match TRBD2. The CDR3 spans 16 residues. V shed 5 bases, J shed 1 base, and the junction held 10 bases outside the gene matches. Germline assignment: CDR1 DFQATT and CDR2 SNEGSKA (reference sequence). CDR3 nucleotide sequence: TGCAGTGCTCAGCAGGTAGCGGGAGGCTCCCAAGAGACCCAGTACTTC. Protein product: CSAQQVAGGSQETQYF.

The CDR3 DNA follows: TGTGCCAGCAGCGTGTCCGCGTATGAGCAGTTCTTC. Residues: CASSVSAYEQFF. The chain is built from TRBV3-1 and TRBJ2-1; D uncertain. Trimming shortened V by 5 bases and J by 8 bases, and 10 bases separated the two germline ends. This CDR3 is built from 12 residues. The germline V gene encodes CDR1 LGHDT and CDR2 YNNKEL (reference sequence).

This clonotype was observed a single time. The chain links TRBV2 to TRBJ2-7, with a weak D call TRBD1 (6 bases). Looked up from germline, CDR1 is SNHLY and CDR2 is FYNNEI. Trimming removed 6 bases from V and 4 bases from J, with 13 bases in between. This CDR3 comprises 13 residues. The CDR3 nucleotides are TGTGCCAGCAGATCGGACAGTATATACGAGCAGTACGTC. This translates into CASRSDSIYEQYV.

The rearrangement joins TRBV5-5 to TRBJ1-1; 8 positions agree with TRBD1. V gave up 2 bases and J gave up 0 bases; unmatched junction bases: 6. Germline CDR1 and CDR2: SGHKS and YYEKEE (reference sequence). The CDR3 has 16 residues. CDR3 in DNA: TGTGCCAGCAGCTTTCAGGGGGCCCTCATGAACACTGAAGCTTTCTTT. Its protein product is CASSFQGALMNTEAFF.

The rearrangement links TRBV24-1 to TRBJ2-3; 9 bases line up with TRBD2. Trimming removed 7 bases from V and 3 bases from J; junction bases left unmatched: 7. The CDR3 covers 15 residues. Germline V CDR1 and CDR2: KGHDR, SFDVKD. CDR3 bases: TGTGCCACCAGAGAAGGCGGGAGGGCGACAGATACGCAGTATTTT. Translation: CATREGGRATDTQYF.